Here is one T cell receptor beta chain with its context. The source of the sample is a study of cytomegalovirus exposure and HLA in healthy donors. About the research overall: In terms of ancestry, the Caucasian-associated cluster contained 80% to 90% of the 350 to 450 genotyped donors.

13 Jbeta primers and 60 Vbeta primers were used for the PCR. The method was immunoSEQ multiplex PCR; TCRdb's version includes in-frame clones alone and lacks a portion of them. The sample records around 260,000 clones, 75% to 85% being singletons. The source material was PBMCs. The receptor was derived from a girl between 2 and 10 years old in good health and CMV-seronegative.

CDR3 nucleotides: TGTGCCAGTAGTGACGAAACCGGGACTAGGACCTACAATGAGCAGTTCTTC. It is translated as CASSDETGTRTYNEQFF. The genes are TRBV19 and TRBJ2-1; 8 bases fit TRBD2. V lost 5 bases and J lost 2; bases outside the gene matches: 11. The CDR3 spans 17 residues. The germline CDR1 and CDR2 sequences are LNHDA and SQIVND (reference sequence).